This is a list of T cell receptor beta chains from one sample in a study of neurological immune-mediated disorders. From the 5' RACE reads, TCRdb called clonotypes with MiXCR, one entry per CDR3 protein. The sample has about 60,000 distinct CDR3 sequences; more than 3% are singletons. The sequenced sample consisted of PBMCs. These receptors were taken from a woman aged 60-75 years with multiple sclerosis. Both conserved end residues are part of each CDR3. The D gene is left open where the match is weak. Clone size appears in some rows only: once, few, many, or a class for an expanded clone.

CDR3 protein | CDR3 DNA | V gene | clone size | J gene | D gene
CAFSTAGANVLTF | TGTGCCTTCTCGACTGCTGGGGCCAACGTCCTGACTTTC | TRBV30 | many | TRBJ2-6 | NA
CASSLVLGGADTQYF | TGTGCCAGCAGTTTGGTTCTAGGCGGGGCGGATACGCAGTATTTT | TRBV12-3/TRBV12-4 | NA | TRBJ2-3 | NA
CASALGGYEQYF | TGTGCCAGCGCCCTGGGGGGTTACGAGCAGTACTTC | TRBV25-1 | many | TRBJ2-7 | NA
CASSPWSGARGTEAFF | TGCGCCAGCAGCCCATGGTCAGGGGCCCGGGGCACTGAAGCTTTCTTT | TRBV5-1 | NA | TRBJ1-1 | NA
CSVEWDRNTGELFF | TGCAGCGTTGAATGGGACAGGAACACCGGGGAGCTGTTTTTT | TRBV29-1 | many | TRBJ2-2 | TRBD1
CASSFPGELFF | TGTGCCAGCAGCTTCCCTGGGGAGCTGTTTTTT | TRBV7-2 | many | TRBJ2-2 | NA
CASSRQVSSYNEQFF | TGTGCCAGCAGTAGACAGGTCAGCTCCTACAATGAGCAGTTCTTC | TRBV2 | many | TRBJ2-1 | NA
CASSLPGSTYNEQFF | TGCGCCAGCAGCTTGCCAGGGAGCACCTACAATGAGCAGTTCTTC | TRBV5-1 | many | TRBJ2-1 | NA
CASSLDRGQDTQYF | TGCGCCAGCAGCTTGGATAGGGGGCAAGATACGCAGTATTTT | TRBV5-1 | many | TRBJ2-3 | TRBD1
CSARNLDRRGVSPLHF | TGCAGTGCTAGAAACTTGGACAGGCGAGGGGTTTCACCCCTCCACTTT | TRBV20-1 | many | TRBJ1-6 | TRBD1
CSATEGWHEQYF | TGCAGTGCTACCGAGGGTTGGCACGAGCAGTACTTC | TRBV20-1 | many | TRBJ2-7 | NA
CASSHTFGANEKLFF | TGTGCCAGCAGCCACACCTTTGGGGCTAATGAAAAACTGTTTTTT | TRBV14 | many | TRBJ1-4 | NA
CASSYLNFRDRDYEQYF | TGTGCCAGCAGTTATTTAAATTTTCGGGACAGGGACTACGAGCAGTACTTC | TRBV6-6 | many | TRBJ2-7 | TRBD1
CASSPPGGGETQYF | TGTGCCAGCAGCCCCCCCGGGGGCGGTGAGACCCAGTACTTC | TRBV27 | few | TRBJ2-5 | NA
CASNNGGGTQYF | TGCGCCAGCAACAACGGGGGGGGTACGCAGTATTTT | TRBV10-2 | many | TRBJ2-3 | TRBD2
CASSDLGGIGADTQYF | TGTGCCAGCAGCGACCTGGGGGGGATTGGAGCAGATACGCAGTATTTT | TRBV27 | many | TRBJ2-3 | TRBD2
CSARGVSGPPEAFF | TGCAGTGCTAGAGGGGTTTCGGGTCCTCCAGAAGCTTTCTTT | TRBV20-1 | NA | TRBJ1-1 | NA
CSATGGNTEAFF | TGCAGCGCCACAGGGGGAAACACTGAAGCTTTCTTT | TRBV29-1 | many | TRBJ1-1 | TRBD1
CASGQRGTDTQYF | TGTGCCAGCGGCCAGCGGGGCACAGATACGCAGTATTTT | TRBV3-1 | NA | TRBJ2-3 | NA
CASSPIRFGMSTGELFF | TGTGCCAGCAGTCCGATTCGTTTTGGAATGAGCACCGGGGAGCTGTTTTTT | TRBV12-3/TRBV12-4 | many | TRBJ2-2 | NA
CSAREAYQPQHF | TGCAGTGCTCGAGAAGCTTATCAGCCCCAGCATTTT | TRBV20-1 | many | TRBJ1-5 | NA
CASSQDVGGNSHLHF | TGCGCCAGCAGCCAAGACGTCGGGGGCAATTCACACCTCCACTTT | TRBV4-1 | NA | TRBJ1-6 | NA
CASSQTNYGYTF | TGTGCCAGCAGTCAGACTAACTATGGCTACACCTTC | TRBV12-3/TRBV12-4 | many | TRBJ1-2 | NA
CASSPRRGTGELFF | TGTGCCAGCAGCCCACGGCGGGGTACCGGGGAGCTGTTTTTT | TRBV7-2 | many | TRBJ2-2 | NA
CSARVGGENSPLHF | TGCAGTGCTAGAGTCGGTGGGGAGAATTCACCCCTCCACTTT | TRBV20-1 | few | TRBJ1-6 | NA
CSAMTLGGQPQHF | TGCAGTGCTATGACGTTGGGGGGACAGCCCCAGCATTTT | TRBV20-1 | many | TRBJ1-5 | NA
CATTPGHTYEQYF | TGTGCCACTACTCCGGGACACACCTACGAGCAGTACTTC | TRBV6-5 | many | TRBJ2-7 | NA